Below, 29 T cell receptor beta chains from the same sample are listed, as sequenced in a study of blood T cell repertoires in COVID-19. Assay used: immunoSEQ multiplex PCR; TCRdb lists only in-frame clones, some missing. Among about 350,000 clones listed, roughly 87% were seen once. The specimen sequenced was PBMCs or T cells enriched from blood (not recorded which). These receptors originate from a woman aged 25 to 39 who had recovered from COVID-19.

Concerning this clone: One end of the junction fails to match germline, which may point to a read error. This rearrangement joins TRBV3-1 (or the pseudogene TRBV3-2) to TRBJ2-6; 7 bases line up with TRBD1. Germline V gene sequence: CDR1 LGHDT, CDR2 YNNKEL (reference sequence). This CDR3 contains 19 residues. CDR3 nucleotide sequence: TGTGCCAGCAGCCAAGAAGGTAAGGGACAGACGTCTGTGGCCAACGTCCTGACTTTC. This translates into CASSQEGKGQTSVANVLTF.

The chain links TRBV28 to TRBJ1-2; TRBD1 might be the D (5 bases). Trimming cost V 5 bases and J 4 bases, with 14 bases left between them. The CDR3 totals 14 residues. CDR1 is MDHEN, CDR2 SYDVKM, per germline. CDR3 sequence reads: CASSVDNTLYGYTF. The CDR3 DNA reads TGTGCCAGCAGTGTGGACAATACGCTCTATGGCTACACCTTC.

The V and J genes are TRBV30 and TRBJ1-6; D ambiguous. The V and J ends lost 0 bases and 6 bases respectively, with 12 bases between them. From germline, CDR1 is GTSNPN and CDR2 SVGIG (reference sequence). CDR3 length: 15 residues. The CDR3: CAWSVPGSGNSPLHF. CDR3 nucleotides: TGTGCCTGGAGTGTACCGGGATCGGGTAATTCACCCCTCCACTTT.

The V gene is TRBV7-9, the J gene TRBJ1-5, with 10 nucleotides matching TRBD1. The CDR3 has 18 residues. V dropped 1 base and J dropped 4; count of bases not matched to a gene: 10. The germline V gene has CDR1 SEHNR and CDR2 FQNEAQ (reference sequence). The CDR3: CASSLGIEGQGRNQPQHF. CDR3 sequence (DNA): TGTGCCAGCAGCTTAGGGATAGAGGGACAGGGGAGGAATCAGCCCCAGCATTTT.

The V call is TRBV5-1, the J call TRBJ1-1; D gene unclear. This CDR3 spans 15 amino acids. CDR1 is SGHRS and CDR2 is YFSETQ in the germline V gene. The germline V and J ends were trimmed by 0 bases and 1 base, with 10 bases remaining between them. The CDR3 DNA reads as TGCGCCAGCAGCTTGGTATTAGCGCAGAACACTGAAGCTTTCTTT. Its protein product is CASSLVLAQNTEAFF.

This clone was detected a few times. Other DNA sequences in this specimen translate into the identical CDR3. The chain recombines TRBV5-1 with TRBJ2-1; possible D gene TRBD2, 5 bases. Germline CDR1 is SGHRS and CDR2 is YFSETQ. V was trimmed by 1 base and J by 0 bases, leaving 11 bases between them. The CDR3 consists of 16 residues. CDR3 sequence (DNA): TGCGCCAGCAGCTTGTGGAGGAAGAGCTCCTACAATGAGCAGTTCTTC. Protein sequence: CASSLWRKSSYNEQFF.

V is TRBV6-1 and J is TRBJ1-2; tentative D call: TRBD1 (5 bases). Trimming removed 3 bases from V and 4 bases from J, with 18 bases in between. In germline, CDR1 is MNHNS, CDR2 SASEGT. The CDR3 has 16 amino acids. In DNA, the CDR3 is TGTGCCAGCAGTGATTGGGGGACTAGGTCCTTCTATGGCTACACCTTC. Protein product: CASSDWGTRSFYGYTF.

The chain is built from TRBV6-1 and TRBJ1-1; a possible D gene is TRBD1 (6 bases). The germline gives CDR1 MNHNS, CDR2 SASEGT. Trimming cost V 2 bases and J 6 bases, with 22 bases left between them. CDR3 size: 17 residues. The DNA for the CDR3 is TGTGCCAGCAGTGAATGGATGATGACAGGAAAGAGGCCTGAAGCTTTCTTT. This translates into CASSEWMMTGKRPEAFF.

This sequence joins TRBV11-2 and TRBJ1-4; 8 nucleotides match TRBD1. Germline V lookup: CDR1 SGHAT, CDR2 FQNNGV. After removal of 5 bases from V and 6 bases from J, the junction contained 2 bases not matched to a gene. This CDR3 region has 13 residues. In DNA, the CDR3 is TGTGCCAGCAGCCTGACAGGGGATGAAAAACTGTTTTTT. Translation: CASSLTGDEKLFF. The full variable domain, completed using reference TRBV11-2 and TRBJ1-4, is EAGVAQSPRYKIIEKRQSVAFWCNPISGHATLYWYQQILGQGPKLLIQFQNNGVVDDSQLPKDRFSAERLKGVDSTLKIQPAKLEDSAVYLCASSLTGDEKLFFGSGTQLSVL.

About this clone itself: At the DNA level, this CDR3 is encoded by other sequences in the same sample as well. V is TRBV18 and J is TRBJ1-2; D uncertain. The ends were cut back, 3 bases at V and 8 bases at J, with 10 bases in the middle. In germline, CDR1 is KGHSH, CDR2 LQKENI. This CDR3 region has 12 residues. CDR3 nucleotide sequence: TGTGCCAGCTCACCCGAACGAGGGGGCTACACCTTC. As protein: CASSPERGGYTF.

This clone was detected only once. The CDR3 region is CASSDSRSGNTIYF. CDR3 DNA sequence: TGTGCCAGCAGTGACAGTCGCTCTGGAAACACCATATATTTT. The J gene is TRBJ1-3, the V gene TRBV2; D is uncertain. With 3 bases removed from V and 0 bases from J, the gap between germline ends came to 6 bases. This CDR3 spans 14 amino acids. Germline CDR1 is SNHLY and CDR2 is FYNNEI.

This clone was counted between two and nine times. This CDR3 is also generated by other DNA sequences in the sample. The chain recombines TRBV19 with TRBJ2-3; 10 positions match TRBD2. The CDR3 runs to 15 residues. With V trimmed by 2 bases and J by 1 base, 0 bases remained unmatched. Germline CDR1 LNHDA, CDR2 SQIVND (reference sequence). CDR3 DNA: TGTGCCAGTAGTATACTAGCGGGGGGCACAGATACGCAGTATTTT. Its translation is CASSILAGGTDTQYF.

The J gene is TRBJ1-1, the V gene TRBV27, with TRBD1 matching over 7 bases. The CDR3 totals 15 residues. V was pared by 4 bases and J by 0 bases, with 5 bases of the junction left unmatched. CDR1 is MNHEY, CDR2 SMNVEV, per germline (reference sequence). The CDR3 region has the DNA TGTGCCAGCAGTTGGGACAGTGGTCTGAACACTGAAGCTTTCTTT. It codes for CASSWDSGLNTEAFF.

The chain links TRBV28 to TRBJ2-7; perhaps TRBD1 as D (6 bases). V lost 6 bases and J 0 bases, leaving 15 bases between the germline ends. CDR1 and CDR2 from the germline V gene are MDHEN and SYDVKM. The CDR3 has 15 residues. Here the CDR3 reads CASRGWTDSSYEQYF. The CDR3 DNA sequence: TGTGCCAGCAGGGGCTGGACGGACAGCTCCTACGAGCAGTACTTC.

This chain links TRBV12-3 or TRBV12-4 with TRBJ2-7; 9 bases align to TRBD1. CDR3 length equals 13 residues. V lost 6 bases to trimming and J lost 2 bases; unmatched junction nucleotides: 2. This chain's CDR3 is CASSGTGTYEQYF. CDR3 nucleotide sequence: TGTGCCAGCAGCGGGACAGGGACCTACGAGCAGTACTTC.

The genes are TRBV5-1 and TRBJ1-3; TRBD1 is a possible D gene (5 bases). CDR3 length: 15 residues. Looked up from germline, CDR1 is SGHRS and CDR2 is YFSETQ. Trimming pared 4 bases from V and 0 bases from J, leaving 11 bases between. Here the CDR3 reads CASSEWGGSGNTIYF. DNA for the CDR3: TGCGCCAGCAGCGAATGGGGCGGCTCTGGAAACACCATATATTTT.

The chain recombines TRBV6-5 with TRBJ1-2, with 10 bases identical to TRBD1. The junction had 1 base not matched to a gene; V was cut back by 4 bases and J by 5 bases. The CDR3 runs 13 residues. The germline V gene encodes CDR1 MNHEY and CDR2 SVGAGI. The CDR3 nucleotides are TGTGCCAGCAGTTGGACAGGGGGGTATGGCTACACCTTC. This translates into CASSWTGGYGYTF.

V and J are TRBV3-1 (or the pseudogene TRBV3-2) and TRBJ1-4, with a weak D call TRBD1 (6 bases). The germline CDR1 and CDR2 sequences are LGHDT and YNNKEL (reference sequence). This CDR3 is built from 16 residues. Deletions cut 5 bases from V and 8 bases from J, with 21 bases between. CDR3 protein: CASSARTWGQKEKLFF. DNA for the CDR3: TGTGCCAGCAGCGCCCGGACTTGGGGGCAAAAGGAAAAACTGTTTTTT.

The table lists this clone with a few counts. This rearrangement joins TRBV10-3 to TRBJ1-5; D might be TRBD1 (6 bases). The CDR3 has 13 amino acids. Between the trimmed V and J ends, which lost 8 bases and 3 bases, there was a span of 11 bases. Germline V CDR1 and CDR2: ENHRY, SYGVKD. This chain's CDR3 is CAIRRGFNQPQHF. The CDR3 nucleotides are TGTGCCATCCGCAGGGGCTTCAATCAGCCCCAGCATTTT.

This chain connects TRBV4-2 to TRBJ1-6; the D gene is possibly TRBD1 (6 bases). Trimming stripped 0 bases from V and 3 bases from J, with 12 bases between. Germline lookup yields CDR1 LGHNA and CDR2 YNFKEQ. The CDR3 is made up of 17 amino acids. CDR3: CASSQESDSYYNSPLHF. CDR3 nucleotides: TGTGCCAGCAGCCAAGAGTCGGACAGCTACTATAATTCACCCCTCCACTTT.

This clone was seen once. CDR3 sequence: CASSLSKDTTTGELFF. DNA of the CDR3: TGTGCCAGCAGTTTATCGAAGGACACGACCACCGGGGAGCTGTTTTTT. The chain links TRBV27 to TRBJ2-2; possible D gene TRBD1, 5 bases. Trimming stripped 0 bases from V and 4 bases from J, with 12 bases between. Germline-derived CDR1 and CDR2 are MNHEY and SMNVEV (reference sequence). The CDR3 runs 16 residues.

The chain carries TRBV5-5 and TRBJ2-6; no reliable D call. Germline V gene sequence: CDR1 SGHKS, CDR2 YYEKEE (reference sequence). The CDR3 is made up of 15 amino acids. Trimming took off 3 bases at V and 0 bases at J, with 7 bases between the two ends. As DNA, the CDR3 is TGTGCCAGCAGCTCGGTAGTCTCTGGGGCCAACGTCCTGACTTTC. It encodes CASSSVVSGANVLTF.

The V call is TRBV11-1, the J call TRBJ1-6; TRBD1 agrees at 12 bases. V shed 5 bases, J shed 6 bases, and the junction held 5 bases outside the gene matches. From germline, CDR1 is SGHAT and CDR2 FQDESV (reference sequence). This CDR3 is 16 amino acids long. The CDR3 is CASSLQGQGANSPLHF. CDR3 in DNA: TGTGCCAGCAGCCTCCAGGGACAGGGGGCTAATTCACCCCTCCACTTT.

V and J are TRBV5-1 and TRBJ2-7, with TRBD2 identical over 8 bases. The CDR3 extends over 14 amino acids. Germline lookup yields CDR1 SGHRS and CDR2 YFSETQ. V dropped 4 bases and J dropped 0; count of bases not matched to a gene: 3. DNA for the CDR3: TGCGCCAGCAGCCGGGAGGGGACCTCCTACGAGCAGTACTTC. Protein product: CASSREGTSYEQYF.

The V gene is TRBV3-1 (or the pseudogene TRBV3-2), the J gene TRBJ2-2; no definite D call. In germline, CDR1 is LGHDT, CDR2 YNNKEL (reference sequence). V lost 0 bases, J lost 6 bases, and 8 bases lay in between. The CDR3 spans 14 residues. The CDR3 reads CASSQDMWPGELFF. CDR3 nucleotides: TGTGCCAGCAGCCAAGATATGTGGCCCGGGGAGCTGTTTTTT.

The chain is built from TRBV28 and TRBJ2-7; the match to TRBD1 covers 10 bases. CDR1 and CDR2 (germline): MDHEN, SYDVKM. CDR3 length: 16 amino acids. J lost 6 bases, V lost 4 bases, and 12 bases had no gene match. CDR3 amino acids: CASSSTPGTGEVEQYF. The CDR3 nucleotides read TGTGCCAGCAGTTCCACCCCCGGGACAGGGGAAGTCGAGCAGTACTTC.

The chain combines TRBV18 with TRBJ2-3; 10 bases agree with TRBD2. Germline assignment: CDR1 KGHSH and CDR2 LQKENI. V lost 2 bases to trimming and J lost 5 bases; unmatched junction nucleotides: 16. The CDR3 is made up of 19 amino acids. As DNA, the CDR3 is TGTGCCAGCTCACCAAAAGACACAGGAGCGGGGGGGCAACAAGATACGCAGTATTTT. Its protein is CASSPKDTGAGGQQDTQYF.

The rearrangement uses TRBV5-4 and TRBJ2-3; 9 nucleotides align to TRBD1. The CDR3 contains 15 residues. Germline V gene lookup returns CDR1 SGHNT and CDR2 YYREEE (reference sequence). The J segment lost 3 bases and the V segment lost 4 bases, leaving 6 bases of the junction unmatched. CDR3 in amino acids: CASSIGQGKTDTQYF. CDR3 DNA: TGTGCCAGCAGCATTGGACAGGGGAAGACAGATACGCAGTATTTT.

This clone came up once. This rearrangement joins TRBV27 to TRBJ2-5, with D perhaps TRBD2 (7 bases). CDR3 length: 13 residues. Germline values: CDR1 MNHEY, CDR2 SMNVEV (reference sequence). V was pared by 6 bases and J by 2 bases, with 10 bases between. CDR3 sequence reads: CASRGGAQETQYF. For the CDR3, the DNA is TGTGCCAGCAGGGGGGGGGCACAAGAGACCCAGTACTTC.